This T cell receptor beta chain was sequenced during a study of T cell responses to AZD1222 COVID-19 vaccine. Findings of the study overall: Repertoire samples came only from after the peak T cell response. Seropositive status at baseline applied to only 5 or 6 AZD1222 recipients. White British people made up most donors, females outnumbered males, and clonal diversity was possibly underestimated.

Details on this clone: Its antigen is still unknown.

Libraries were prepared by immunoSEQ multiplex PCR; TCRdb keeps only in-frame clonotypes and omits some of them. Of over 100,000 clones in the sample, about 90% are singletons; the top ten hold approximately 2.5%. Trimming removed 0 bases at V and 4 bases at J, with 12 bases between. The germline gives CDR1 MNHEY, CDR2 SVGAGI. The CDR3 has 16 amino acids. The starting material was peripheral blood, obtained 28 days after the second AZD1222 dose. The gene calls are TRBV6-5 and TRBJ2-2, with D perhaps matching TRBD2 (7 bases). The TCR sequence derives from an adult who received the AZD1222 COVID-19 vaccine. The CDR3 reads CASSYSIGGPTGELFF. As DNA, the CDR3 is TGTGCCAGCAGTTACTCGATCGGGGGGCCCACCGGGGAGCTGTTTTTT.